Listed below are T cell receptor beta chains from one sample, sequenced in a study of beta chain features in type 1 diabetes. TCRdb's table, derived via immunoSEQ multiplex PCR, lists solely in-frame clones and lacks some. The table includes 300,000 to 400,000 clones, roughly 9.6% detected once. The sequencing sample was made of naive CD4+ T cells from blood. These receptors all come from a woman under 40 in good health. Both conserved end residues are part of each CDR3. The D gene is left open where the match is weak. Some rows mark clone size as missing; the rest say once, few, many or name a class of expanded clone.

d_call	clone_size	j_call	v_call	cdr3_aa	cdr3_nt
.	.	TRBJ1-5	TRBV7-2	CASSLAPGTTNQPQHF	TGTGCCAGCAGCTTAGCGCCCGGGACAACCAATCAGCCCCAGCATTTT
TRBD2	few	TRBJ2-7	TRBV30	CAWSGTTSGLAYEQYF	TGTGCCTGGAGTGGGACGACTAGCGGGCTTGCCTACGAGCAGTACTTC
TRBD2	few	TRBJ2-3	TRBV18	CASSLAGGTDTQYF	TGTGCCAGCTCACTAGCGGGAGGAACAGATACGCAGTATTTT
.	few	TRBJ2-7	TRBV6-6	CASSDGGVGEQYF	TGTGCCAGCAGTGACGGCGGGGTAGGTGAGCAGTACTTC
.	few	TRBJ2-1	TRBV9	CASSVGGSNEQFF	TGTGCCAGCAGCGTAGGCGGTAGCAATGAGCAGTTCTTC
TRBD1	few	TRBJ2-5	TRBV7-2	CASREGTGVETQYF	TGTGCCAGCAGAGAAGGGACAGGGGTAGAGACCCAGTACTTC
TRBD2	once	TRBJ2-1	TRBV4-3	CASSRGLAGEYNEQFF	TGCGCCAGCAGCCGCGGACTAGCGGGAGAATACAATGAGCAGTTCTTC
.	few	TRBJ2-7	TRBV28	CASNNPGAGEQYF	TGTGCCAGCAACAACCCAGGGGCCGGGGAGCAGTACTTC
.	.	TRBJ2-3	TRBV7-9	CASSLRTSTDTQYF	TGTGCCAGCAGCTTGAGGACAAGCACAGATACGCAGTATTTT
TRBD1	few	TRBJ2-1	TRBV4-1	CASSRGQGQYNEQFF	TGCGCCAGCAGCCGCGGACAGGGGCAGTACAATGAGCAGTTCTTC
.	.	TRBJ2-7	TRBV5-8	CASSLGTIYEQYF	TGTGCCAGCAGCTTGGGGACAATCTACGAGCAGTACTTC